These 2 T cell receptor beta chains were all obtained from the same sample, sequenced in a study of T cell clones after liver transplantation. Some clones are missing from TCRdb's copy, which holds only in-frame ones; the method was immunoSEQ multiplex PCR. The profile covers 20,000 to 25,000 clones, with approximately 95% appearing a single time and more than 20% taken by the ten largest. Sequences were derived from CD8+ T cells from blood, sampled approximately 26 months after liver transplant. These receptors came from a human patient who received a liver transplant. Some T cells may be the graft donor's.

The rearrangement uses TRBV11-3 and TRBJ2-1; D gene uncertain. CDR3 length: 13 amino acids. Trimming removed 0 bases at V and 4 bases at J, with 4 bases between. Germline V gene lookup returns CDR1 SGHNT and CDR2 YENEEA. The CDR3 DNA reads as TGTGCCAGCAGCTTAGAGGGTTACAATGAGCAGTTCTTC. Its protein product is CASSLEGYNEQFF.

The CDR3 region is CASSVGDTITGELFF. The CDR3 DNA reads as TGTGCCAGCAGCGTAGGTGACACCATCACCGGGGAGCTGTTTTTT. V is TRBV9 and J is TRBJ2-2, with D uncertain. V was clipped by 0 bases and J by 4 bases, with 10 bases between them. This CDR3 is built from 15 residues. Germline lookup yields CDR1 SGDLS and CDR2 YYNGEE.